Presented here are 24 T cell receptor beta chains from one specimen sequenced in a study of blood T cells in healthy people across ages. Primers used in a second PCR of about 6 to 11 cycles were a sample-barcoded 5' primer and a J-beta primer mix. TCRdb re-analysed the 5' RACE reads in MiXCR, keeping a single row per CDR3 protein. This repertoire shows a few hundred thousand distinct CDR3 sequences, roughly a quarter found once; its top ten account for approximately 28%. Sequencing input: blood. The receptors were sampled from a woman in her 70s in good health.

The chain has TRBV20-1 and TRBJ2-5, with D possibly being TRBD2 (6 bases). V lost 5 bases and J 9 bases, leaving 19 bases between the germline ends. CDR3 length: 13 residues. Germline V CDR1 and CDR2: DFQATT, SNEGSKA (reference sequence). The CDR3 sequence is CSALGRFREAQYF. Written as DNA, the CDR3 is TGCAGTGCTCTTGGGAGATTCAGGGAGGCCCAGTACTTC.

This clonotype has just a few counts. The chain joins TRBV7-9 to TRBJ2-3; 9 bases fit TRBD1. CDR1 is SEHNR, CDR2 FQNEAQ, per germline (reference sequence). V was clipped by 5 bases and J by 2 bases; unmatched bases: 11. The length of the CDR3 is 17 residues. In DNA, the CDR3 is TGTGCCAGCAGCGGTGGGTCCAAACAGGGGGCCACAGATACGCAGTATTTT. Residues: CASSGGSKQGATDTQYF.

The chain joins TRBV14 to TRBJ1-2, with TRBD1 as a possible D gene (5 bases). The CDR3 covers 15 residues. Trimming removed 1 base from V and 4 bases from J, with 13 bases in between. Germline-derived CDR1 and CDR2 are SGHDN and FVKESK. As DNA, the CDR3 is TGTGCCAGCAGCCAAGTGGAGGGGTGGGCCTATGGCTACACCTTC. Residues: CASSQVEGWAYGYTF. The full variable domain, rest sourced from reference TRBV14 and TRBJ1-2, is EAGVTQFPSHSVIEKGQTVTLRCDPISGHDNLYWYRRVMGKEIKFLLHFVKESKQDESGMPNNRFLAERTGGTYSTLKVQPAELEDSGVYFCASSQVEGWAYGYTFGSGTRLTVV.

The rearrangement links TRBV5-4 to TRBJ2-1; D not certain. Germline loops: CDR1 SGHNT, CDR2 YYREEE (reference sequence). This CDR3 contains 12 residues. V was shortened by 2 bases and J by 3 bases, with 3 bases between the two germline ends. CDR3 amino acids: CASSFDYNEQFF. The CDR3 region has the DNA TGTGCCAGCAGCTTTGACTACAATGAGCAGTTCTTC.

This chain uses TRBV20-1 with TRBJ2-5; TRBD2 matches 7 bases. Per germline, CDR1 DFQATT and CDR2 SNEGSKA (reference sequence). This CDR3 region has 13 residues. V gave up 5 bases and J gave up 1 base; unmatched junction bases: 4. The CDR3, as DNA: TGCAGTGCTGATGGGGGGGGCCAAGAGACCCAGTACTTC. Protein sequence: CSADGGGQETQYF.

This sequence joins TRBV5-1 and TRBJ1-6, with TRBD1 identical over 8 bases. The CDR3 length is 15 residues. CDR1 is SGHRS and CDR2 is YFSETQ in the germline V gene. V trimming: 3 bases; J trimming: 11 bases; junction bases outside the gene matches: 10. CDR3 coding DNA: TGCGCCAGCAGCTCCGGACAGGGAGATGGGCCACCCCTCCACTTT. Amino acids: CASSSGQGDGPPLHF. The variable domain in full, with the rest retrieved from reference TRBV5-1 and TRBJ1-6, is KAGVTQTPRYLIKTRGQQVTLSCSPISGHRSVSWYQQTPGQGLQFLFEYFSETQRNKGNFPGRFSGRQFSNSRSEMNVSTLELGDSALYLCASSSGQGDGPPLHFGNGTRLTVT.

This clonotype was found a few times. The V call is TRBV27, the J call TRBJ2-7; TRBD2 aligns across 7 bases. The CDR3 runs 15 residues. V lost 3 bases, J lost 4 bases, and 9 bases stayed unmatched. The germline gives CDR1 MNHEY, CDR2 SMNVEV (reference sequence). This CDR3 is CASSFEGGPRYEQYF. CDR3 sequence (DNA): TGTGCCAGCAGTTTTGAGGGAGGGCCTCGGTACGAGCAGTACTTC.

This clonotype was detected many times. The V call is TRBV9, the J call TRBJ2-5, with 9 bases fitting TRBD1. The CDR3 is 15 amino acids. Germline trimming cut 3 bases from V and 4 bases from J; bases unmatched to any gene: 7. Per germline, CDR1 SGDLS and CDR2 YYNGEE. The CDR3 loop reads CASSGGTGKGETQYF. The CDR3 DNA sequence: TGTGCCAGCAGCGGAGGGACAGGGAAGGGAGAGACCCAGTACTTC.

This clonotype appeared a few times. The chain uses TRBV25-1 and TRBJ2-7, with 9 bases aligning to TRBD1. Per germline, CDR1 MGHDK and CDR2 SYGVNS. This CDR3 region has 15 residues. J was trimmed by 5 bases and V by 3 bases; bases with no gene match: 8. The CDR3 DNA is TGTGCCAGCAGTGACTCCGGGACAGGGTTCCACGAGCAGTACTTC. Translating gives CASSDSGTGFHEQYF.

This clonotype was detected ten times or more. This chain joins TRBV28 and TRBJ1-5; the D gene is possibly TRBD1 (6 bases). There are 15 residues in the CDR3. CDR1 is MDHEN, CDR2 SYDVKM, per germline. V was trimmed by 3 bases and J by 4 bases, leaving 13 bases between them. DNA of the CDR3: TGTGCCAGCAGTTTCCCGGGGGCGGGAAATCAGCCCCAGCATTTT. Translating gives CASSFPGAGNQPQHF.

This chain uses TRBV7-2 with TRBJ2-1, with no clear D. This CDR3 is 17 amino acids long. With 0 bases removed from V and 0 bases from J, the gap between germline ends came to 12 bases. Germline V CDR1 and CDR2: SGHTA, FQGNSA. In nucleotides, the CDR3 is TGTGCCAGCAGCTTAGCGCTAGTCAACCCCTCCTACAATGAGCAGTTCTTC. Translation: CASSLALVNPSYNEQFF.

This clonotype was recorded at least ten times. The rearrangement uses TRBV29-1 and TRBJ2-3, with 12 positions matching TRBD1. Trimming cost V 7 bases and J 7 bases; bases outside gene matches: 9. The CDR3 consists of 14 residues. Germline loops: CDR1 SQVTM, CDR2 ANQGSEA. CDR3 sequence: CSDRRDRGQYTQYF. The CDR3 DNA reads TGCAGCGACCGACGGGACAGGGGGCAATATACGCAGTATTTT.

The genes are TRBV20-1 and TRBJ1-3; D uncertain. CDR1 DFQATT and CDR2 SNEGSKA come from the germline V gene (reference sequence). V was shortened by 5 bases and J by 1 base, with 12 bases between the two germline ends. The CDR3 is made up of 14 amino acids. This CDR3 is CSAPRQESGNTIYF. The CDR3 bases are TGCAGTGCTCCCCGCCAGGAGTCTGGAAACACCATATATTTT.

The rearrangement joins TRBV14 to TRBJ2-1, with D perhaps given as TRBD1 or TRBD2 (5 bases each). This CDR3 is built from 15 residues. Germline-derived CDR1 and CDR2 are SGHDN and FVKESK. V was clipped by 1 base and J by 5 bases, with 12 bases between them. The DNA for the CDR3 is TGTGCCAGCAGCCAAGCCGGGACCAAAAACAATGAGCAGTTCTTC. It specifies CASSQAGTKNNEQFF.

The chain couples TRBV20-1 to TRBJ2-3; D unclear. The germline V and J ends were trimmed by 4 bases and 2 bases, with 13 bases remaining between them. There are 14 residues in the CDR3. Germline CDR1 reads DFQATT; CDR2 reads SNEGSKA (reference sequence). CDR3 loop: CSAMRWDFTDTQYF. The CDR3 DNA sequence: TGCAGTGCTATGCGTTGGGATTTCACAGATACGCAGTATTTT.

The V call is TRBV20-1, the J call TRBJ2-5; 8 nucleotides align to TRBD1. The last part of the DNA fits TRBJ2-7 better; the J call may be wrong. This CDR3 is 14 amino acids long. Germline assignment: CDR1 DFQATT and CDR2 SNEGSKA (reference sequence). This CDR3 is CSTDGTGGSYEQYF. The DNA for the CDR3 is TGCAGTACCGACGGAACAGGGGGGTCCTACGAGCAGTACTTC.

This clonotype was seen a few times. This chain links TRBV14 with TRBJ2-3; a possible D gene is TRBD1 (6 bases). Germline V lookup: CDR1 SGHDN, CDR2 FVKESK. V lost 0 bases to trimming and J lost 2 bases, with 12 bases between them. The CDR3 is 16 residues long. The CDR3 here is CASSQDRGTLTDTQYF. CDR3 sequence (DNA): TGTGCCAGCAGCCAAGATAGGGGGACCCTCACAGATACGCAGTATTTT.

This clonotype was detected ten times or more. The V call is TRBV15, the J call TRBJ1-1, with 11 positions matching TRBD1. Per germline, CDR1 LNHNV and CDR2 YYDKDF (reference sequence). V gave up 3 bases and J gave up 1 base; unmatched junction bases: 7. The CDR3 contains 17 residues. The CDR3 loop is CATSRSWTGGRNTEAFF. DNA for the CDR3: TGTGCCACCAGCAGGAGTTGGACAGGGGGCAGGAACACTGAAGCTTTCTTT.

This clonotype has a handful of counts. The gene calls are TRBV29-1 and TRBJ2-3, with 12 bases that match TRBD2. The CDR3 runs 15 residues. Germline lookup yields CDR1 SQVTM and CDR2 ANQGSEA. The V segment lost 4 bases and the J segment 3 bases; nucleotides outside the gene matches: 5. CDR3: CSVGASGRETDTQYF. Written as DNA, the CDR3 is TGCAGCGTTGGGGCTAGCGGGAGGGAAACAGATACGCAGTATTTT.

The gene calls are TRBV7-2 and TRBJ2-5; a possible D gene is TRBD1 (6 bases). Germline CDR1 is SGHTA and CDR2 is FQGNSA. Trimming removed 4 bases at V and 1 base at J, with 19 bases between. This CDR3 spans 17 amino acids. In DNA form, the CDR3 reads TGTGCCAGCAGCTCCGGGACACCGAGCCCCCCCCAAGAGACCCAGTACTTC. Its protein is CASSSGTPSPPQETQYF.

The chain links TRBV20-1 to TRBJ1-1; D might be TRBD1 (5 bases). The CDR3 contains 12 residues. Germline V gene sequence: CDR1 DFQATT, CDR2 SNEGSKA (reference sequence). The chain's CDR3 is CSGSGTRAEAFF. In DNA, the CDR3 is TGCAGCGGGTCGGGGACTAGAGCTGAAGCTTTCTTT.

A remark on this clonotype: The junction does not match germline at one end; this may be a read error. The V gene is TRBV3-1, the J gene TRBJ2-5, with D perhaps TRBD2 (6 bases). Germline CDR1 reads LGHDT; CDR2 reads YNNKEL (reference sequence). The CDR3 is 13 amino acids. CDR3 bases: TGTGCCAGCAGCCAAGAAGGAACGGGAGAGAAGTTCTTC. Residues: CASSQEGTGEKFF.

A few counts support this clonotype. The chain joins TRBV3-1 to TRBJ2-2; D is unclear. The germline V and J ends were trimmed by 5 bases and 7 bases, with 5 bases remaining between them. The length of the CDR3 is 11 residues. Germline V lookup: CDR1 LGHDT, CDR2 YNNKEL (reference sequence). The CDR3 region is CASSGIGELFF. The CDR3 DNA reads TGTGCCAGCAGCGGGATCGGGGAGCTGTTTTTT. The variable domain in full, with the rest retrieved from reference TRBV3-1 and TRBJ2-2, is DTAVSQTPKYLVTQMGNDKSIKCEQNLGHDTMYWYKQDSKKFLKIMFSYNNKELIINETVPNRFSPKSPDKAHLNLHINSLELGDSAVYFCASSGIGELFFGEGSRLTVL.

V is TRBV7-8 and J is TRBJ1-6; unclear D gene. The ends were cut back, 2 bases at V and 10 bases at J, with 6 bases in the middle. Germline CDR1 reads SGHVS; CDR2 reads FQNEAQ. This CDR3 has 12 residues. CDR3 protein: CASSLYESPLHF. CDR3 nucleotide sequence: TGTGCCAGCAGCTTATACGAATCACCCCTCCACTTT.